The source of this TCR beta chain is a study of blood T cell repertoires in COVID-19. V gave up 4 bases and J gave up 1 base; unmatched junction bases: 6. This CDR3 is built from 15 residues. Looked up from germline, CDR1 is SGHAT and CDR2 is FQNNGV. The table came from immunoSEQ multiplex PCR; TCRdb's copy has only in-frame clones and leaves some out. The table shows nearly 350,000 clones, with approximately 91% occurring only once. The receptor's source is a woman in her seventies with COVID-19, enrolled during active disease. The chain couples TRBV11-2 to TRBJ2-5; 7 bases align to TRBD2. Source material: peripheral blood. In DNA, the CDR3 is TGTGCCAGCAGCTCACGAGCGGGGCGCCAAGAGACCCAGTACTTC. This gives the protein CASSSRAGRQETQYF.